This T cell receptor (beta chain) was captured by sequencing in a study of shared clonotypes between healthy human individuals. Profiling relied on immunoSEQ multiplex PCR, and the TCRdb table lists in-frame clones only, not all of them. The sample carries roughly 2.1 million clones, 93% recorded once. Naive CD8 cells lacked CD45RO and underwent positive selection for CCR7, leaving out terminally differentiated effector memory CD45RA+ cells. The clonotype was recovered from a young man in good health. Some clones in this sample may be carry-over from other donors' samples. The specimen was naive CD8+ T cells from PBMCs.

For the CDR3, the DNA is TGTGCCAGCAGTGAGACTAGCGGGGTGTACAATGAGCAGTTCTTC. It specifies CASSETSGVYNEQFF. The V and J genes are TRBV6-1 and TRBJ2-1; 11 bases agree with TRBD2. Germline CDR1 reads MNHNS; CDR2 reads SASEGT. The junction had 2 bases not matched to a gene; V was cut back by 3 bases and J by 4 bases. The CDR3 is 15 amino acids.